This is a list of T cell receptor beta chains from one sample in a study of cytomegalovirus exposure and HLA in healthy donors. The method was immunoSEQ multiplex PCR; TCRdb's version includes in-frame clones alone and lacks a portion of them. This table has approximately 120,000 clones, roughly four fifths appearing once. The specimen sequenced was PBMCs. All receptors come from a man between 50 and 59 years old in good health and CMV-seronegative. CDR3s include the opening cysteine and the closing phenylalanine or tryptophan. D genes are given only for firm matches. Not every row has a clone size; where given, it reads once, few, many or a size class.

D	size	V	J	CDR3	DNA
NA	NA	TRBV7-2	TRBJ1-1	CASSPWDPRGTRAFF	TGTGCCAGCAGCCCCTGGGACCCCCGGGGGACGAGAGCTTTCTTT
TRBD2	few	TRBV6-5	TRBJ2-5	CASSYSGGGEETQYF	TGTGCCAGCAGTTACTCCGGGGGGGGAGAAGAGACCCAGTACTTC
NA	NA	TRBV28	TRBJ1-4	CASSWPAGNEKLFF	TGTGCCAGCAGTTGGCCCGCGGGTAATGAAAAACTGTTTTTT
NA	NA	TRBV23-1	TRBJ2-7	CASRLARDNYEQYF	TGCGCCAGCAGATTAGCCCGGGACAACTACGAGCAGTACTTC
NA	NA	TRBV14	TRBJ2-1	CASAVAQGNNEQFF	TGTGCCAGTGCCGTTGCACAGGGAAACAATGAGCAGTTCTTC
TRBD2	few	TRBV5-1	TRBJ2-1	CASSPVPGLAGGSYNEQFF	TGCGCCAGCAGCCCCGTCCCGGGACTAGCGGGGGGGTCCTACAATGAGCAGTTCTTC
TRBD1	NA	TRBV4-2	TRBJ1-1	CASSQDSQGAGKIEAFF	TGTGCCAGCAGCCAAGATTCCCAGGGGGCTGGAAAAATTGAAGCTTTCTTT
TRBD1	NA	TRBV28	TRBJ1-2	CASSTGTGIRGYTF	TGTGCCAGCAGCACCGGGACAGGGATAAGGGGCTACACCTTC
NA	NA	TRBV6-6	TRBJ2-5	CASSPLGAGLQETQYF	TGTGCCAGCAGCCCCCTGGGGGCGGGCCTCCAAGAGACCCAGTACTTC
NA	few	TRBV6-5	TRBJ1-5	CASSLNRASQPQHF	TGTGCCAGCAGTTTGAACAGGGCCTCACAGCCCCAGCATTTT
TRBD2	NA	TRBV7-2	TRBJ2-1	CASSPTLERGFSYNEQFF	TGTGCCAGCAGCCCGACCTTAGAGCGGGGGTTCTCCTACAATGAGCAGTTCTTC
TRBD1	NA	TRBV30	TRBJ1-4	CAWSGQGATNEKLFF	TGTGCCTGGAGTGGACAGGGGGCAACTAATGAAAAACTGTTTTTT
TRBD2	NA	TRBV13	TRBJ2-3	CASSLSSGGIVADTQYF	TGTGCCAGCAGCTTATCGTCCGGGGGGATAGTCGCAGATACGCAGTATTTT
NA	NA	TRBV7-2	TRBJ1-5	CASSLDRNQPQHF	TGTGCCAGCAGCTTGGACAGAAATCAGCCCCAGCATTTT
NA	NA	TRBV29-1	TRBJ2-7	CSASGRAGEQYF	TGCAGCGCCTCCGGCAGGGCTGGCGAGCAGTACTTC
TRBD2	NA	TRBV5-4	TRBJ2-3	CASSPNGGDTDTQYF	TGTGCCAGCAGCCCCAACGGGGGGGACACAGATACGCAGTATTTT
TRBD1	few	TRBV5-5	TRBJ1-6	CASSSRPGGAGSPLHF	TGTGCCAGCAGCTCGAGACCAGGGGGCGCCGGTTCACCCCTCCACTTT
NA	NA	TRBV6-6	TRBJ2-3	CASSYSSELAPTQYF	TGTGCCAGCAGTTACTCGAGTGAACTAGCCCCCACGCAGTATTTT
NA	NA	TRBV10-1	TRBJ2-2	CASSESSWGRQTFANTGELFF	TGCGCCAGCAGTGAGTCGAGCTGGGGGAGGCAGACGTTCGCGAACACCGGGGAGCTGTTTTTT
TRBD1	NA	TRBV11-2	TRBJ1-3	CASSPEGQGALGNTIYF	TGTGCCAGCAGCCCCGAGGGACAGGGGGCCCTCGGAAACACCATATATTTT
TRBD1	NA	TRBV5-1	TRBJ2-7	CASSRDRNSYEQYF	TGCGCCAGCAGCCGGGACAGGAACTCCTACGAGCAGTACTTC
NA	NA	TRBV6-1	TRBJ1-5	CASHTGFLNQPQHF	TGTGCCAGTCATACAGGGTTCTTGAATCAGCCCCAGCATTTT
TRBD1	few	TRBV7-9	TRBJ1-2	CASSSLLDRERNGYTF	TGTGCCAGCAGCTCTTTACTCGACAGGGAAAGAAATGGCTACACCTTC
NA	once	TRBV2	TRBJ1-1	CASSERQVHTEAFF	TGTGCCAGCAGTGAACGGCAGGTCCACACTGAAGCTTTCTTT
TRBD1	NA	TRBV6-5	TRBJ1-3	CASSPQGAQGNTIYF	TGTGCCAGCAGCCCACAGGGGGCTCAAGGAAACACCATATATTTT
NA	NA	TRBV2	TRBJ1-4	CASYRINEKLFF	TGTGCCAGCTACAGGATTAATGAAAAACTGTTTTTT
NA	NA	TRBV9	TRBJ2-1	CASSVGGGSNNEQFF	TGTGCCAGCAGCGTAGGCGGGGGCTCAAACAATGAGCAGTTCTTC
NA	NA	TRBV9	TRBJ2-5	CASSGGRETQYF	TGTGCCAGCAGCGGAGGGAGAGAGACCCAGTACTTC
NA	NA	TRBV15	TRBJ1-1	CATSARQGMSTEAFF	TGTGCCACCAGCGCACGTCAGGGGATGAGTACTGAAGCTTTCTTT
NA	NA	TRBV11-3	TRBJ1-1	CASSSSGTTANTEAFF	TGTGCCAGCAGCTCCTCCGGGACAACGGCGAACACTGAAGCTTTCTTT
TRBD2	NA	TRBV28	TRBJ2-1	CASLPAGASYNEQFF	TGTGCCAGCCTCCCGGCGGGAGCCTCCTACAATGAGCAGTTCTTC
NA	NA	TRBV27	TRBJ2-7	CASSLRGLSLYEQYF	TGTGCCAGCAGTTTGCGGGGGCTCTCTCTCTACGAGCAGTACTTC
TRBD2	NA	TRBV6-4	TRBJ2-1	CASSDSSGGNEQFF	TGTGCCAGCAGTGACTCTAGCGGGGGGAATGAGCAGTTCTTC
TRBD2	NA	TRBV5-4	TRBJ2-3	CASSLGLAGGTDTQYF	TGTGCCAGCAGCTTGGGACTAGCGGGGGGCACAGATACGCAGTATTTT
TRBD1	few	TRBV2	TRBJ1-2	CASSGPGQGRRQDGYTF	TGTGCCAGCAGTGGGCCAGGACAGGGACGACGGCAGGATGGCTACACCTTC
TRBD1	NA	TRBV6-5	TRBJ2-1	CASSYSGTGYNEQFF	TGTGCCAGCAGTTACTCGGGGACAGGTTACAATGAGCAGTTCTTC
TRBD1	NA	TRBV5-1	TRBJ2-7	CASSRTGYQTPSYEQYF	TGCGCCAGCAGCAGGACAGGGTACCAAACCCCCTCCTACGAGCAGTACTTC
NA	NA	TRBV28	TRBJ1-3	CASSLDSLFSGNTIYF	TGTGCCAGCAGTTTGGACAGCCTATTCTCTGGAAACACCATATATTTT
NA	NA	TRBV18	TRBJ1-4	CASSSTAGARGEKLFF	TGTGCCAGCTCATCCACCGCGGGGGCGCGTGGTGAAAAACTGTTTTTT
NA	NA	TRBV2	TRBJ1-5	CASKGLSNQPQHF	TGTGCCAGCAAGGGGCTTAGCAATCAGCCCCAGCATTTT